This paragraph covers one T cell receptor (beta chain) sequence. Antigen unknown. This specimen belongs to a study of T cell repertoires in cytomegalovirus infection. Study-level information: TCR beta signatures that were public indicated CMV infection and matching HLA type. Study results and limitations: HLA-C-restricted CMV clonotypes gave the most frequent clonotype in two of eight donors.

Each CDR3 protein is one row after TCRdb ran MiXCR on the reads. The sample includes 380,000 or so distinct CDR3 sequences, about a third of them seen just once. This CDR3 region has 15 residues. CDR1 is MDHEN, CDR2 SYDVKM, per germline. V lost 2 bases to trimming and J lost 1 base, with 11 bases between them. The sample consisted of cultured PBMCs, taken from culture after CMV antigen stimulation. This sequence was found in a human donor in good health (CMV status not recorded). Some clones in this sample may be carry-over from other donors' samples. The chain is built from TRBV28 and TRBJ1-2, with D unresolved. In nucleotides, the CDR3 is TGTGCCAGCAGTTTAGGCAGCCTCAATAACTATGGCTACACCTTC. This codes for CASSLGSLNNYGYTF.